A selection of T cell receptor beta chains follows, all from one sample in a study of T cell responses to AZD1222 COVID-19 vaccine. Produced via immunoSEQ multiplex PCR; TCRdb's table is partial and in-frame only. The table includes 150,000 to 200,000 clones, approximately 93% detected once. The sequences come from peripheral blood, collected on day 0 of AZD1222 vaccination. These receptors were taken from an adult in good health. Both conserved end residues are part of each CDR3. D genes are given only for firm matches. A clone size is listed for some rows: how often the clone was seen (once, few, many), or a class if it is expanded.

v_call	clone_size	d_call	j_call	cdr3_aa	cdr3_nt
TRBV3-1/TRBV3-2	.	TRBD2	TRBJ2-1	CASSRAGVSYNEQFF	TGTGCCAGCAGCCGGGCGGGGGTTTCCTACAATGAGCAGTTCTTC
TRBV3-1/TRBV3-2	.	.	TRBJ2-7	CASSRDNSYEQYF	TGTGCCAGCAGTCGGGACAACTCCTACGAGCAGTACTTC
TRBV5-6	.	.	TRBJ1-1	CASSSTLGNTEAFF	TGTGCCAGCAGCTCGACCCTAGGGAACACTGAAGCTTTCTTT
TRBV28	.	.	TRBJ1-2	CASSFGFGGYTF	TGTGCCAGCAGTTTCGGGTTTGGCGGCTACACCTTC
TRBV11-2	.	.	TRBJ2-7	CASTPLRFPLGGHNYEQYF	TGTGCCAGCACCCCCTTGAGGTTCCCGTTAGGGGGACACAACTACGAGCAGTACTTC
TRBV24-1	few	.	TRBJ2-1	CATSDSAPGGSYNEQFF	TGTGCCACCAGTGATTCAGCCCCTGGGGGCTCCTACAATGAGCAGTTCTTC
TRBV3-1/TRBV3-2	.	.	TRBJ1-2	CASSQDGGGGYGYTF	TGTGCCAGCAGCCAAGATGGTGGCGGGGGGTACGGCTACACCTTC
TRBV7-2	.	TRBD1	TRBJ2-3	CASSLNRGHTDTQYF	TGTGCCAGCAGCTTAAACAGGGGCCACACAGATACGCAGTATTTT
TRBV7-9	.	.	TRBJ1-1	CASSLAGYTEAFF	TGTGCCAGCAGCTTAGCGGGTTACACTGAAGCTTTCTTT
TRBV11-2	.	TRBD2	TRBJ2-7	CASSLTSGGTYEQYF	TGTGCCAGCAGCTTAACTAGCGGGGGGACCTACGAGCAGTACTTC
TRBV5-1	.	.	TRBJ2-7	CASSGGYYEQYF	TGCGCCAGCAGCGGGGGGTACTACGAGCAGTACTTC
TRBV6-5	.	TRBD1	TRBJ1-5	CASNRGLVSNQPQHF	TGTGCCAGTAACAGGGGGCTCGTGAGCAATCAGCCCCAGCATTTT
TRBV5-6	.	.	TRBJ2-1	CASSLWPHEQFF	TGTGCCAGCAGCTTGTGGCCCCATGAGCAGTTCTTC
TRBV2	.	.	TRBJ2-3	CASTTGLGDTQYF	TGTGCCAGCACAACAGGCTTGGGAGATACGCAGTATTTT
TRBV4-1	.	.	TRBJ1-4	CASSQGRSDRDPEKLFF	TGCGCCAGCAGCCAAGGAAGATCGGACAGAGATCCAGAAAAACTGTTTTTT
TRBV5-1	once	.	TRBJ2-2	CASSNTGELFF	TGCGCCAGCAGCAACACCGGGGAGCTGTTTTTT
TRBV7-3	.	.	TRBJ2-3	CASSFRGTDTQYF	TGTGCCAGCAGCTTCAGGGGCACAGATACGCAGTATTTT
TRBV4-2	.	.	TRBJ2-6	CASSQEGLSSGANVLTF	TGTGCCAGCAGCCAAGAAGGGTTGAGTTCTGGGGCCAACGTCCTGACTTTC
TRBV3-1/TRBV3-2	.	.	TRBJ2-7	CASSRDTREQYF	TGTGCCAGCAGCCGAGATACGCGCGAGCAGTACTTC
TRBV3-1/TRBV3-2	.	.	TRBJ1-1	CASSRGVVDTEAFF	TGTGCCAGCAGCCGCGGTGTTGTTGACACTGAAGCTTTCTTT
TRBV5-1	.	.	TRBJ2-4	CASSLGDIQYF	TGCGCCAGCAGCCTAGGAGACATTCAGTACTTC
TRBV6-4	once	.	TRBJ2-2	CASPKPGGRAGELFF	TGTGCCAGCCCTAAACCAGGGGGGCGGGCCGGGGAGCTGTTTTTT
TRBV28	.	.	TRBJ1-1	CASRVPGDTEAFF	TGTGCCAGCAGGGTCCCGGGCGACACTGAAGCTTTCTTT
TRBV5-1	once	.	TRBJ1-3	CASKRRVGPDAVGNTIYF	TGCGCCAGCAAGCGGAGGGTAGGTCCGGACGCGGTTGGAAACACCATATATTTT
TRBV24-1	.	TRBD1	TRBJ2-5	CATSDSPGTGGVYETQYF	TGTGCCACCAGTGATTCCCCCGGGACAGGGGGGGTATATGAGACCCAGTACTTC
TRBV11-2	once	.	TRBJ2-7	CASSLAPIGSYEQYF	TGTGCCAGCAGCTTAGCACCGATCGGCTCCTACGAGCAGTACTTC
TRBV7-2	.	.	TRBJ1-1	CASSLLGGNTEAFF	TGTGCCAGCAGCTTACTTGGGGGGAACACTGAAGCTTTCTTT
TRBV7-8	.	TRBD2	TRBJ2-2	CASSQAPGLLTGELFF	TGTGCCAGCAGCCAAGCGCCGGGACTACTAACCGGGGAGCTGTTTTTT
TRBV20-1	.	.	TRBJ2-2	CSASQVPTGELFF	TGCAGTGCTAGTCAAGTCCCGACCGGGGAGCTGTTTTTT
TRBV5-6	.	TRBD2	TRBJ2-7	CASTAGGEQYF	TGTGCCAGCACGGCGGGGGGAGAGCAGTACTTC
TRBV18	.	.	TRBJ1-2	CASSPARDHYGYTF	TGTGCCAGCTCACCAGCCCGGGACCACTATGGCTACACCTTC
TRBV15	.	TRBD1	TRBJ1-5	CATSREGGAGQPQHF	TGTGCCACCAGCAGGGAAGGGGGCGCGGGTCAGCCCCAGCATTTT
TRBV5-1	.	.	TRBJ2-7	CASSQGGAVYEQYF	TGCGCCAGCAGCCAGGGGGGCGCGGTATACGAGCAGTACTTC
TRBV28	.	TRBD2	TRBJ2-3	CAATSGGPTDTQYF	TGTGCCGCGACTAGCGGGGGGCCCACAGATACGCAGTATTTT
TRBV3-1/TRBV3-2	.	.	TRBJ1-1	CASSQADARTYSEAFF	TGTGCCAGCAGCCAAGCTGATGCACGAACCTATTCCGAAGCTTTCTTT
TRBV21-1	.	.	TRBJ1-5	CASSPISYSRNQPQHF	TGTGCCAGCAGCCCGATAAGTTACAGTAGGAATCAGCCCCAGCATTTT